This record concerns one T cell receptor beta chain sequence. Antigen unknown. The source of the sample is a study of T cell responses to AZD1222 COVID-19 vaccine. Findings of the study overall: Donors were largely white British and mainly female; clonal diversity was possibly underestimated.

The J segment lost 9 bases and the V segment lost 6 bases, leaving 9 bases of the junction unmatched. CDR3 size: 13 residues. Germline CDR1 SQVTM, CDR2 ANQGSEA. Using immunoSEQ multiplex PCR, the repertoire was profiled, and TCRdb retains in-frame clones only, with some absent. The sample lists more than 90,000 clones; more than 70% were seen once. This chain joins TRBV29-1 and TRBJ2-1; 9 bases line up with TRBD1. The sequences come from peripheral blood, collected 28 days after the second AZD1222 dose. This clonotype was obtained from an adult who received the AZD1222 COVID-19 vaccine. The CDR3 loop is CSVRTGGQGEQFF. The CDR3 region has the DNA TGCAGCGTAAGAACAGGGGGCCAGGGTGAGCAGTTCTTC.